The T cell receptor (beta chain) under discussion was sequenced for a study of T-cell reconstitution after alpha-beta-depleted transplantation in children. Germline V gene sequence: CDR1 MDHEN, CDR2 SYDVKM. The CDR3 has 16 residues. The V and J ends lost 2 bases and 0 bases, in that order; junction bases with no gene match: 3. Study results and limitations: Counts and diversity of T cells one year after transplant came mostly from newly produced T cells. At around two months after transplant, the alpha-beta T cells were reportedly derived from several hundred expanded clones that came from non-depleted graft cells. For some patients, TCRbeta diversity was high at day 60 because of recipient T cells and thymic progenitors that survived.

Preparation of the TCRbeta library used unique molecular identifiers. Each CDR3 protein gets one entry after TCRdb re-called the PCR reads with MiXCR. The sample has 700,000 to 850,000 distinct CDR3 sequences, 16% seen once. This clonotype was observed a handful of times. The antigen is undetermined. This sequence joins TRBV28 and TRBJ2-5; 10 bases map to TRBD1. The clonotype originates from a male patient aged 10-17 years who had a stem cell transplant for acute lymphoblastic leukemia, so the T cells may come from the graft donor. The material was PBMCs, mostly from graft donor cells, obtained 360 days after TCRalphabeta/CD19-depleted stem cell transplant. The CDR3 loop is CASSLGQGVHQETQYF. Written as DNA, the CDR3 is TGTGCCAGCAGTTTAGGACAGGGGGTACACCAAGAGACCCAGTACTTC.